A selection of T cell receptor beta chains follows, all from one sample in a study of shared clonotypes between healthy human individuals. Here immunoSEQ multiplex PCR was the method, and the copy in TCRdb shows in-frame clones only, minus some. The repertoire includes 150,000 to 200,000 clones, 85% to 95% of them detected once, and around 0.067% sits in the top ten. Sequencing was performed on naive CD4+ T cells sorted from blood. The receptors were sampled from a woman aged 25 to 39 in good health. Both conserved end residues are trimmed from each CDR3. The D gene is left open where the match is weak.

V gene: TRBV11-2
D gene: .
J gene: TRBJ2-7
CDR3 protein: ASSLMGEQY

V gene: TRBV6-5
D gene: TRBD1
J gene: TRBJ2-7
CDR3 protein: ASSYQGAYEQY

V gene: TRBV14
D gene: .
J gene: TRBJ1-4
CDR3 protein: ASSQPGRAREKLF

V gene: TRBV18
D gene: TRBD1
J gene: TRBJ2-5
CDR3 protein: ASSPGQEDETQY

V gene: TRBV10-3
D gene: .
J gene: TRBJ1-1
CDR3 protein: AITEAF

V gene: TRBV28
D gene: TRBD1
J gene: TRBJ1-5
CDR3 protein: ASSWTGLEDSNQPQH

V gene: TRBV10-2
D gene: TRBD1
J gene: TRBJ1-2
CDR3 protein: ASRDGQGNYGYT

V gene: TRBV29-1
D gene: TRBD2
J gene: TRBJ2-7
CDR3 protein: SVGFGASGRAYEQY

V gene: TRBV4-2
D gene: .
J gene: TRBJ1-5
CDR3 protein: ASSQVPTVSNQPQH

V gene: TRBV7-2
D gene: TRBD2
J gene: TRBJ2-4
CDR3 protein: ASSRIALSGTTLGNIQY

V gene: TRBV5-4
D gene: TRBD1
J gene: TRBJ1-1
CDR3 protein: ASSTPQQGGTEAF

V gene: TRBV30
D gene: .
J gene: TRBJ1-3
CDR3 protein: AWSPPGNTIY

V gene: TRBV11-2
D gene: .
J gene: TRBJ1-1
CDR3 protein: ASSLGAVSAEAF

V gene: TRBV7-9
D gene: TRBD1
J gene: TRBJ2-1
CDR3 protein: ASGLRDRGNEQF

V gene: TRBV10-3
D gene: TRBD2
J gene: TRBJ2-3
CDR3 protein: AISEREGLDTQY

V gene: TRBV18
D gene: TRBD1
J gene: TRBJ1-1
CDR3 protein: ASSPADRPNTEAF

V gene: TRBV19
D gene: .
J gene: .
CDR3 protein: ASSIGKGFTVYEQY

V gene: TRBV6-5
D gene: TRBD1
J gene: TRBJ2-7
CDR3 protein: ASSYGDSWGYEQY